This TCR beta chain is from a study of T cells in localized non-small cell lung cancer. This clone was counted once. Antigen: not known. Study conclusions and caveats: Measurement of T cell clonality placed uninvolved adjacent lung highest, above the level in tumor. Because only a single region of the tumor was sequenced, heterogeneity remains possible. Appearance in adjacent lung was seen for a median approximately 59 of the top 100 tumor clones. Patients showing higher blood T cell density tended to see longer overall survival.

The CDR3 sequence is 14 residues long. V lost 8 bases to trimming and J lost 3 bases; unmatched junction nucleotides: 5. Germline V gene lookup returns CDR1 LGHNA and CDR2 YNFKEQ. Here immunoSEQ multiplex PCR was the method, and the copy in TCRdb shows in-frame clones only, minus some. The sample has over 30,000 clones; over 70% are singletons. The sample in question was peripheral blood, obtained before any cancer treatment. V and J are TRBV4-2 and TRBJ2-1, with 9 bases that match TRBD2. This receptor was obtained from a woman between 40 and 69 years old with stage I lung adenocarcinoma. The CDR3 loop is CASRRLADYNEQFF. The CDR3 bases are TGTGCCAGCCGTCGACTAGCGGACTACAATGAGCAGTTCTTC.